Listed below are T cell receptor beta chains from one sample, sequenced in a study of cytomegalovirus exposure and HLA in healthy donors. Clones were read by immunoSEQ multiplex PCR, and TCRdb kept only the in-frame ones, dropping some. The table shows approximately 150,000 clones, with about two thirds occurring only once. The sequencing sample was made of PBMCs. The origin of the receptors is a woman aged 18-29 years in good health and CMV-seronegative. Both conserved end residues are part of each CDR3. The D gene is left open where the match is weak. Clone sizes are given selectively: once, few, many, or a class where the clone is expanded.

>TRBV19|-|-|TRBJ1-2
CASSISTFDTYGYTF
TGTGCCAGTAGTATAAGTACATTTGATACCTATGGCTACACCTTC
>TRBV7-8|TRBD2|few|TRBJ2-7
CASSGGGILSYEQYF
TGTGCCAGCAGCGGGGGGGGAATCCTCTCCTACGAGCAGTACTTC
>TRBV6-5|-|few|TRBJ1-5
CASSNRVQSNQPQHF
TGTGCCAGCAGTAACAGGGTCCAAAGCAATCAGCCCCAGCATTTT
>TRBV5-8|-|-|TRBJ1-6
CASSLPEVLNSPLHF
TGTGCCAGCAGCCTTCCTGAGGTTCTTAATTCACCCCTCCACTTT
>TRBV6-5|TRBD1|-|TRBJ1-2
CASSTRDRDNYGYTF
TGTGCCAGCAGTACCCGGGACAGGGATAACTATGGCTACACCTTC
>TRBV6-6|TRBD2|-|TRBJ2-2
CASGTSGSSVGELFF
TGTGCCAGCGGGACTAGCGGGAGTTCAGTGGGAGAGCTGTTTTTT
>TRBV7-6|TRBD1|once|TRBJ1-4
CASSLAGTGREKLFF
TGTGCCAGCAGCTTAGCGGGGACAGGGCGAGAAAAACTGTTTTTT
>TRBV6-6|-|-|TRBJ2-3
CASSFLREVADTQYF
TGTGCCAGCAGTTTTCTGAGGGAGGTGGCAGATACGCAGTATTTT
>TRBV19|-|-|TRBJ1-4
CASGEGSANEKLFF
TGTGCCAGCGGGGAGGGGTCAGCTAATGAAAAACTGTTTTTT
>TRBV7-9|-|once|TRBJ1-2
CASILPSGAFRGYTF
TGTGCCAGCATCCTACCCTCGGGAGCTTTCCGGGGCTACACCTTC
>TRBV28|TRBD2|-|TRBJ2-5
CASSPTSGAIQETQYF
TGTGCCAGCAGTCCCACTAGCGGGGCGATACAAGAGACCCAGTACTTC
>TRBV19|TRBD1|once|TRBJ1-3
CASSNPSGGSGNTIYF
TGTGCCAGTAGTAACCCGTCAGGGGGCTCCGGAAACACCATATATTTT
>TRBV7-2|-|-|TRBJ2-3
CASSLEGVRTDTQYF
TGTGCCAGCAGCTTAGAGGGGGTTCGCACAGATACGCAGTATTTT
>TRBV6-5|TRBD1|once|TRBJ1-1
CASSLAGTANTEAFF
TGTGCCAGCAGTTTAGCCGGGACAGCTAACACTGAAGCTTTCTTT
>TRBV27|TRBD2|-|TRBJ2-5
CASSSLAGRETQYF
TGTGCCAGCAGTTCCCTAGCGGGGAGAGAGACCCAGTACTTC
>TRBV9|TRBD1|-|TRBJ2-7
CASSVSTGGGTGVVDEQYF
TGTGCCAGCAGCGTTTCAACAGGGGGGGGGACAGGGGTAGTTGACGAGCAGTACTTC
>TRBV9|TRBD2|-|TRBJ2-3
CASSVERGGTDTQYF
TGTGCCAGCAGCGTAGAGCGGGGGGGCACAGATACGCAGTATTTT
>TRBV19|-|once|TRBJ2-1
CASSITESSYNEQFF
TGTGCCAGTAGTATTACGGAGAGCTCCTACAATGAGCAGTTCTTC
>TRBV4-1|-|-|TRBJ2-1
CASSQPTRTGLSNEQFF
TGCGCCAGCAGCCAGCCCACCCGGACTGGACTATCAAATGAGCAGTTCTTC
>TRBV7-8|-|-|TRBJ1-1
CASSYDRLAPEAFF
TGTGCCAGCAGTTACGACAGGCTGGCCCCTGAAGCTTTCTTT
>TRBV10-3|TRBD1|-|TRBJ2-3
CAISEPEQGAETDTQYF
TGTGCCATCAGTGAGCCGGAACAGGGGGCGGAAACAGATACGCAGTATTTT
>TRBV6-4|TRBD1|-|TRBJ2-1
CASSVAGGAYNEQFF
TGTGCCAGCAGTGTCGCAGGGGGCGCTTACAATGAGCAGTTCTTC
>TRBV19|TRBD2|few|TRBJ2-5
CASSPRTSGSPWYF
TGTGCCAGTAGTCCCCGGACTAGCGGGAGCCCCTGGTACTTC
>TRBV29-1|-|-|TRBJ2-1
CSGYRESYNEQFF
TGCAGCGGCTACAGGGAATCCTACAATGAGCAGTTCTTC
>TRBV7-8|-|-|TRBJ2-7
CASSLPAYNEQYF
TGTGCCAGCAGCTTGCCCGCCTATAACGAGCAGTACTTC
>TRBV4-1|TRBD2|few|TRBJ2-1
CASSQQLALSSYNEQFF
TGCGCCAGCAGCCAACAACTAGCGTTAAGCTCCTACAATGAGCAGTTCTTC
>TRBV18|-|-|TRBJ1-3
CASSPSGDTIYF
TGTGCCAGCTCACCTTCCGGGGACACCATATATTTT
>TRBV28|TRBD1|-|TRBJ1-2
CASSSGTATRYYGYTF
TGTGCCAGCAGCTCCGGGACAGCGACCCGATACTATGGCTACACCTTC
>TRBV7-9|-|-|TRBJ2-6
CASSSLRGGANVLTF
TGTGCCAGCAGCTCACTTCGGGGTGGGGCCAACGTCCTGACTTTC